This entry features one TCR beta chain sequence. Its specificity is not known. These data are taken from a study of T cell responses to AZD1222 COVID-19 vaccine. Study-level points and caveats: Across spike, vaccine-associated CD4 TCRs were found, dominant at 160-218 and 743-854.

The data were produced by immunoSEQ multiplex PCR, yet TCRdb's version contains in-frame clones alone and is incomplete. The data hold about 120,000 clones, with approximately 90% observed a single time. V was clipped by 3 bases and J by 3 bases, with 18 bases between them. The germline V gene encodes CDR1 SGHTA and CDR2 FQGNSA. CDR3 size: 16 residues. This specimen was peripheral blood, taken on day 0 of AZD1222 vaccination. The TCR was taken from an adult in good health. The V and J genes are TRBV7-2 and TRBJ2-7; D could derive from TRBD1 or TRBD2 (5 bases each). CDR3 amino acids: CASSLFHGGIVYEQYF. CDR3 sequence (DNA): TGTGCCAGCAGCTTGTTCCATGGGGGAATAGTCTACGAGCAGTACTTC.